This TCR beta chain came from a study of T cell responses to AZD1222 COVID-19 vaccine. Sequenced by immunoSEQ multiplex PCR; TCRdb stores in-frame clones only, minus some. The sample lists some 130,000 clones, around 93% occurring once. Study-wide points: The study found vaccine-associated CD4 TCRs spanning spike, dominant at 160-218 and 743-854. Within unmutated variant regions lay the reported targets of nearly half of spike-specific TCRs.

A word on this clone: Antigen unknown.

The TCR was taken from an adult in good health. The starting material was peripheral blood, obtained on day 0 of AZD1222 vaccination.

The chain's CDR3 is CASSLDPSGEQFF. Here the CDR3 DNA reads TGTGCCAGCAGCTTAGATCCTTCCGGCGAGCAGTTCTTC. The rearrangement links TRBV7-2 to TRBJ2-1; no clear D. The ends were cut back, 1 base at V and 10 bases at J, with 11 bases in the middle. The CDR3 runs 13 residues. The germline V gene encodes CDR1 SGHTA and CDR2 FQGNSA.